This section outlines one TCR beta chain sequence together with its context. The antigen is undetermined. These data come from a study of cytomegalovirus exposure and HLA in healthy donors. Study-wide background: In an earlier analysis, around 100 million unique TCR beta sequences were found from some 200 million T cells. Most genotyped donors, 65% to 85% of 300 to 400, had Caucasian-associated genetic ancestry. Notes on the study in general: Accurate prediction of most subjects' HLA-A and HLA-B alleles from TCR beta sequences was reported. Near-uniform donor sequencing depth was presumed by presence/absence analyses.

The study ran its PCR with 60 Vbeta and 13 Jbeta primers. Profiling relied on immunoSEQ multiplex PCR, and the TCRdb table lists in-frame clones only, not all of them. The repertoire holds 210,000 or so clones, with 70% to 85% as singletons. What was sequenced was PBMCs. The source of this sequence is a middle-aged woman in good health and CMV-seronegative.

CDR3: CASSSPRGRVDTEAFF. The CDR3 nucleotides read TGTGCCAGCAGCTCGCCGAGAGGGAGGGTGGACACTGAAGCTTTCTTT. The chain couples TRBV5-4 to TRBJ1-1; the D is unclear. Trimming removed 3 bases from V and 3 bases from J, with 18 bases in between. Per the germline V gene, CDR1 is SGHNT and CDR2 is YYREEE (reference sequence). The CDR3 has 16 residues.